This T cell receptor (beta chain) was sequenced in a study of CD8 T cells in ankylosing spondylitis. This clonotype was seen many times. What it recognizes is unknown. This CDR3 is 15 amino acids long. CDR1 and CDR2 from the germline V gene are SQVTM and ANQGSEA. Unmatched junction bases numbered 6, after V lost 1 base and J lost 3 bases. TCRdb independently ran MiXCR on the 5' RACE reads; one entry per CDR3 protein. The table shows more than 400,000 distinct CDR3 sequences, with about 5.7% occurring only once. Study results and caveats: Typical of ankylosing spondylitis blood, it appeared, was a TCR beta motif of under 10 highly homologous variants.

V is TRBV29-1 and J is TRBJ1-2; 9 bases map to TRBD1. The sequence was collected from a male donor with ankylosing spondylitis. The material sequenced was blood, either unsorted or a sorted T cell fraction (not recorded which). The CDR3 reads CSVEAFGQGYYGYTF. The CDR3 nucleotides read TGCAGCGTTGAAGCTTTCGGACAGGGGTACTATGGCTACACCTTC. Based on the CDR3 plus reference TRBV29-1 and TRBJ1-2, the full variable domain is SAVISQKPSRDICQRGTSLTIQCQVDSQVTMMFWYRQQPGQSLTLIATANQGSEATYESGFVIDKFPISRPNLTFSTLTVSNMSPEDSSIYLCSVEAFGQGYYGYTFGSGTRLTVV.